The 12 T cell receptor beta chains listed next were all sequenced from one sample in a study of blood T cell repertoires in COVID-19. Clones were read by immunoSEQ multiplex PCR, and TCRdb kept only the in-frame ones, dropping some. The repertoire consists of about 180,000 clones, with over 70% occurring once and the leading ten covering 5.5% to 8%. Sequenced material: peripheral blood. The receptors come from a woman aged 35 to 49 with COVID-19, enrolled during active disease.

This clone has just one count. V gene TRBV7-3 combines with J gene TRBJ2-1; perhaps TRBD1 as D (5 bases). Germline V gene data show CDR1 as SGHTA and CDR2 as FQGTGA. Between the trimmed V and J ends, which lost 1 base and 0 bases, there was a span of 10 bases. The CDR3 extends over 16 amino acids. The CDR3 nucleotides are TGTGCCAGCAGCTTAATAACAGGCTACTCCTACAATGAGCAGTTCTTC. Residues: CASSLITGYSYNEQFF.

Only a few counts were recorded for this clone. The chain employs TRBV23-1 and TRBJ1-4; 9 positions agree with TRBD1. Being an ORF, TRBV23-1 has a function that is uncertain. The CDR3 loop spans 15 amino acids. With V trimmed by 0 bases and J by 5 bases, 1 base remained unmatched. For the CDR3, the DNA is TGCGCCAGCAGTCAATCCGGGACAGGGAATGAAAAACTGTTTTTT. This translates into CASSQSGTGNEKLFF.

This rearrangement joins TRBV19 to TRBJ2-4; D is possibly TRBD2 (5 bases). V lost 4 bases to trimming and J lost 9 bases, with 16 bases between them. Germline values: CDR1 LNHDA, CDR2 SQIVND (reference sequence). The CDR3 loop spans 14 amino acids. The CDR3 nucleotides read TGTGCCAGTAGTACCCCCCCCCGGGGAAGCATTCAGTACTTC. As protein: CASSTPPRGSIQYF.

The V gene is TRBV29-1, the J gene TRBJ1-5; unclear D gene. Deletions cut 4 bases from V and 0 bases from J, with 10 bases between. CDR3 length equals 14 residues. Germline V gives CDR1 SQVTM, CDR2 ANQGSEA. CDR3 DNA sequence: TGCAGCGTTGGTGAGGAATTTAGCAATCAGCCCCAGCATTTT. Its translation: CSVGEEFSNQPQHF.

The rearrangement joins TRBV18 to TRBJ2-7; maybe TRBD2 (6 bases). Trimming took off 0 bases at V and 7 bases at J, with 19 bases between the two ends. The CDR3 has 16 amino acids. Germline V gives CDR1 KGHSH, CDR2 LQKENI. Written as DNA, the CDR3 is TGTGCCAGCTCACCACCGTTTGGGGGAGGCCGGGAAGAGCAGTACTTC. This codes for CASSPPFGGGREEQYF. The full variable domain, rest sourced from reference TRBV18 and TRBJ2-7, is NAGVMQNPRHLVRRRGQEARLRCSPMKGHSHVYWYRQLPEEGLKFMVYLQKENIIDESGMPKERFSAEFPKEGPSILRIQQVVRGDSAAYFCASSPPFGGGREEQYFGPGTRLTVT.

This clone was seen a few times. V usage is TRBV12-5 and J usage is TRBJ1-5, with 9 bases aligning to TRBD1. The CDR3 is made up of 16 amino acids. Germline loops: CDR1 LGHNT, CDR2 FRNRAP. V trimming: 3 bases; J trimming: 4 bases; junction bases outside the gene matches: 7. The CDR3 here is CASGLGTGSGNQPQHF. CDR3 coding DNA: TGTGCTAGTGGTTTAGGGACAGGGAGCGGAAATCAGCCCCAGCATTTT. The full variable domain, rest sourced from reference TRBV12-5 and TRBJ1-5, is DARVTQTPRHKVTEMGQEVTMRCQPILGHNTVFWYRQTMMQGLELLAYFRNRAPLDDSGMPKDRFSAEMPDATLATLKIQPSEPRDSAVYFCASGLGTGSGNQPQHFGDGTRLSIL.

The rearrangement uses TRBV7-3 and TRBJ1-2; D possibly corresponds to TRBD1 (6 bases). Germline CDR1 and CDR2: SGHTA and FQGTGA. V was trimmed by 5 bases and J by 2 bases, leaving 18 bases between them. This CDR3 is 16 amino acids long. In DNA, the CDR3 is TGTGCCAGCAGCCAACGTCCAACTAGGGGGAACTATGGCTACACCTTC. Translated: CASSQRPTRGNYGYTF.

This clone was counted a few times. The gene calls are TRBV10-2 and TRBJ1-2; D is unresolved. Between the trimmed V and J ends, which lost 5 bases and 8 bases, there was a span of 12 bases. The germline gives CDR1 WSHSY, CDR2 SAAADI. The CDR3 is 12 residues long. CDR3 in amino acids: CASSFGREGYTF. The CDR3 DNA reads TGCGCCAGCAGTTTTGGGAGGGAGGGCTACACCTTC.

The chain couples TRBV30 to TRBJ2-3; 8 bases are a match to TRBD2. Germline V lookup: CDR1 GTSNPN, CDR2 SVGIG (reference sequence). This CDR3 is built from 15 residues. V shed 1 base, J shed 2 bases, and the junction held 5 bases outside the gene matches. The CDR3 protein is CAWSETSGTTDTQYF. CDR3 coding DNA: TGTGCCTGGAGTGAAACTAGCGGAACCACAGATACGCAGTATTTT.

Regarding this clone: Likely a read error: the CDR3 ends without its conserved phenylalanine or tryptophan. The DNA is left out, because the CDR3 cannot be placed on it with certainty; the CDR3 is given as TCRdb lists it. The V call is TRBV6-2 or TRBV6-3, the J call TRBJ1-2. 11 amino acids form the CDR3, both terminal residues included. Germline-derived CDR1 and CDR2 are MNHEY and SVGEGT. CDR3 sequence: CASSYPPRLVM.

V usage is TRBV28 and J usage is TRBJ2-7; 7 bases are a match to TRBD1. The CDR3 consists of 15 residues. Germline CDR1 is MDHEN and CDR2 is SYDVKM. V dropped 5 bases and J dropped 2; count of bases not matched to a gene: 9. The CDR3 DNA is TGTGCCAGCAGTCCCAGGGGGACGAGAACCTACGAGCAGTACTTC. This gives the protein CASSPRGTRTYEQYF.

V and J are TRBV6-6 and TRBJ1-6; D perhaps matches TRBD1 (5 bases). The CDR3 covers 13 residues. V lost 4 bases and J lost 10, with 11 bases in between. Germline V gene lookup returns CDR1 MNHNY and CDR2 SVGAGI (reference sequence). The CDR3 DNA reads as TGTGCCAGCAGTTCCCCAGGGAAATCACCCCTCCACTTT. Its protein product is CASSSPGKSPLHF.